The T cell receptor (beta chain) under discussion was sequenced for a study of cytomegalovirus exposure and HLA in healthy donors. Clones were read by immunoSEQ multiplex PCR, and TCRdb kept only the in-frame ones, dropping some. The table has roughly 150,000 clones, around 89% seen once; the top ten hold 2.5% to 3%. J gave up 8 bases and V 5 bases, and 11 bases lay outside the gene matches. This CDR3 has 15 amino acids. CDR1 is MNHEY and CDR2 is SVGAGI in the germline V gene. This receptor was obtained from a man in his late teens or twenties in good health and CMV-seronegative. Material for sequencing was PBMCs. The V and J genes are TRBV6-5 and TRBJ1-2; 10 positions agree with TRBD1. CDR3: CASSTRGQGSGGYTF. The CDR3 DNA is TGTGCCAGCAGTACCCGGGGACAGGGGAGCGGCGGCTACACCTTC.